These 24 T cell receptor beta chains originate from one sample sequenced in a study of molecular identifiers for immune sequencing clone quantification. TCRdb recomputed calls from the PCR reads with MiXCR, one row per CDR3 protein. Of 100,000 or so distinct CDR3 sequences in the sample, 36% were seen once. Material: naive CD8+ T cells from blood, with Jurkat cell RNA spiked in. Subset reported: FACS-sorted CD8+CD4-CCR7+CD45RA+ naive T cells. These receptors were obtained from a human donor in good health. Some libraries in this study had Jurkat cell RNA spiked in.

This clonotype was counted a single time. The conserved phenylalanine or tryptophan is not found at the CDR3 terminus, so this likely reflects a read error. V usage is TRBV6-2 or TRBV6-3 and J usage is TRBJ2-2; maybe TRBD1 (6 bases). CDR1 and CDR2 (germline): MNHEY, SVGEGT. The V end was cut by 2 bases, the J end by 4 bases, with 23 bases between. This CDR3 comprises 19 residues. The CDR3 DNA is TGTGCCAGCAGTTACCTTACGCCCTTTACGGGACATAGCACCGGGGAGCTGTTTATT. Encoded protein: CASSYLTPFTGHSTGELFI.

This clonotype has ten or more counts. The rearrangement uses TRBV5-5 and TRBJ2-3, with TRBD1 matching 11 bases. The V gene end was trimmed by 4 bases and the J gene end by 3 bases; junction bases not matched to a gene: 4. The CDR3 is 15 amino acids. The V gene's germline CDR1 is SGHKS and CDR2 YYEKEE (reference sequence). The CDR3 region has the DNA TGTGCCAGCAGCGCCGGACAGGGGGCGACAGATACGCAGTATTTT. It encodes CASSAGQGATDTQYF.

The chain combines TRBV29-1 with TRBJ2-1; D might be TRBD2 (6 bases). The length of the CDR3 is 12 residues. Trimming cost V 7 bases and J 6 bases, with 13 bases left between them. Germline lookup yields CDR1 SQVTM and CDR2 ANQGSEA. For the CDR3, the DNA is TGCAGCGCCCAAAGCGGGTTCAATGAGCAGTTCTTC. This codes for CSAQSGFNEQFF.

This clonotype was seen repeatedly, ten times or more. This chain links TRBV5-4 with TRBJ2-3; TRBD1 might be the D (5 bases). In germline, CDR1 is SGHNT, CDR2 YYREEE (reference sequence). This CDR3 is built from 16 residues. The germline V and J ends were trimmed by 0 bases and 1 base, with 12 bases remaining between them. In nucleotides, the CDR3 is TGTGCCAGCAGCTTGGTTGGGGCTAAGGGCACAGATACGCAGTATTTT. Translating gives CASSLVGAKGTDTQYF.

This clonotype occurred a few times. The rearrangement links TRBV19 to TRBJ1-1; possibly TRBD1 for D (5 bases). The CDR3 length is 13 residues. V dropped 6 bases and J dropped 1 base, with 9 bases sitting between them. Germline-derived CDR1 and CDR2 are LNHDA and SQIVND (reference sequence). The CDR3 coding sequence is TGTGCCAGTAGAATGGGACCGAACACTGAAGCTTTCTTT. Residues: CASRMGPNTEAFF.

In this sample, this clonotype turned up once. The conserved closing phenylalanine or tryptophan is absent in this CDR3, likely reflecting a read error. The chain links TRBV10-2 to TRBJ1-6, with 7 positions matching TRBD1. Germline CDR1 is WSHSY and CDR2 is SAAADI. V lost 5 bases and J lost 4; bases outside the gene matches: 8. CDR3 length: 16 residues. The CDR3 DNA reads TGCGCCAGCAGTCACCGCGGGACAGCTTATAATTCACCCCTCCACTCT. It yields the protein CASSHRGTAYNSPLHS.

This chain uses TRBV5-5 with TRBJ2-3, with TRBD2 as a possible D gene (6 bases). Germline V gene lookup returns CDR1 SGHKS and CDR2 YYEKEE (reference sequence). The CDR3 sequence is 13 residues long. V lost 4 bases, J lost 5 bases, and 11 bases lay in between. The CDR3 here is CASSPDYLDTQYF. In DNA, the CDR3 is TGTGCCAGCAGCCCGGACTACTTAGATACGCAGTATTTT.

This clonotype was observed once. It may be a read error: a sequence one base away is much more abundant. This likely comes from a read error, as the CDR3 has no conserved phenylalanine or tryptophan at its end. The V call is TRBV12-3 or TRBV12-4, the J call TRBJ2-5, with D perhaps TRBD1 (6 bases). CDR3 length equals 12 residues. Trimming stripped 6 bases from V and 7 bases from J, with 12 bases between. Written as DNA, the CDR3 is TGTGCCAGCAGCCCAGGGGATCCGACCCAGTACCTC. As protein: CASSPGDPTQYL.

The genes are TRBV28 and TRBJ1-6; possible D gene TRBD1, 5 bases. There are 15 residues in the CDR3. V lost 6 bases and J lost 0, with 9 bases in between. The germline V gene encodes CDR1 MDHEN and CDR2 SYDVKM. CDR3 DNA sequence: TGTGCCAGCAGGCGGCAGGGCTCCTATAATTCACCCCTCCACTTT. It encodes CASRRQGSYNSPLHF.

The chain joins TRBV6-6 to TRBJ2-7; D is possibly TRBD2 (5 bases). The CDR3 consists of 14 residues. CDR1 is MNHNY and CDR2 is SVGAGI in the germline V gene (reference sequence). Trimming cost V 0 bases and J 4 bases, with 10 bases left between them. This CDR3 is CASSYSGWEYEQYF. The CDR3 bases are TGTGCCAGCAGTTACTCAGGGTGGGAGTACGAGCAGTACTTC.

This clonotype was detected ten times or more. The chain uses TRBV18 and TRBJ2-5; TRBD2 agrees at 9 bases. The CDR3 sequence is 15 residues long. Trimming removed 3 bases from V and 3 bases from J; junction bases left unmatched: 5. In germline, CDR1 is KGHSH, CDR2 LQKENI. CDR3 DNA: TGTGCCAGCTCACCCCGGACTAGCGAGGAAGAGACCCAGTACTTC. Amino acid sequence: CASSPRTSEEETQYF. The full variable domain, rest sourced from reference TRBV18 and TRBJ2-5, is NAGVMQNPRHLVRRRGQEARLRCSPMKGHSHVYWYRQLPEEGLKFMVYLQKENIIDESGMPKERFSAEFPKEGPSILRIQQVVRGDSAAYFCASSPRTSEEETQYFGPGTRLLVL.

The CDR3 is CSASIAAATNEKLFF. CDR3 nucleotides: TGCAGTGCTAGCATTGCGGCAGCCACGAATGAAAAACTGTTTTTT. This chain joins TRBV20-1 and TRBJ1-4, with D hard to call. Germline CDR1 DFQATT, CDR2 SNEGSKA (reference sequence). V lost 3 bases and J 5 bases, leaving 16 bases between the germline ends. This CDR3 has 15 residues.

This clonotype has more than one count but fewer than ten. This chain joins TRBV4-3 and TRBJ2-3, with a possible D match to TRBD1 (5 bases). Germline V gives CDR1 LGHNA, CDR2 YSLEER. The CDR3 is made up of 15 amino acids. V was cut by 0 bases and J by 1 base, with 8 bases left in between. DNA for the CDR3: TGCGCCAGCAGCCAAGAAAGGGGCCGCACAGATACGCAGTATTTT. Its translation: CASSQERGRTDTQYF.

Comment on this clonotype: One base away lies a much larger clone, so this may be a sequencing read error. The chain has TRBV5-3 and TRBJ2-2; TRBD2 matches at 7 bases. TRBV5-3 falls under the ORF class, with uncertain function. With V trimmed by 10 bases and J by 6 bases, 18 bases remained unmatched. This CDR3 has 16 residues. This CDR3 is CACSPRTRDLAGELFF. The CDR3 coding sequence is TGTGCCTGCAGCCCAAGGACTAGAGATTTGGCCGGGGAGCTGTTTTTT.

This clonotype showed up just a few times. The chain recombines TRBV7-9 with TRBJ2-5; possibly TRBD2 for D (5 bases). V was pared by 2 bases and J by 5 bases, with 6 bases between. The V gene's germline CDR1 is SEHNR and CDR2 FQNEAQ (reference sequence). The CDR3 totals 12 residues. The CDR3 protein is CASSLWRETQYF. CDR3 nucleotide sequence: TGTGCCAGCAGCTTATGGAGGGAGACCCAGTACTTC.

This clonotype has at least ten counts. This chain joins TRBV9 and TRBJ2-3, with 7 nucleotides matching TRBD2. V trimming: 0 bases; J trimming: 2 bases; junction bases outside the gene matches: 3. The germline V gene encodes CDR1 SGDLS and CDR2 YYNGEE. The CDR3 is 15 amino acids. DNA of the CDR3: TGTGCCAGCAGCGTAGCAGCGGGGATCACAGATACGCAGTATTTT. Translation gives CASSVAAGITDTQYF.

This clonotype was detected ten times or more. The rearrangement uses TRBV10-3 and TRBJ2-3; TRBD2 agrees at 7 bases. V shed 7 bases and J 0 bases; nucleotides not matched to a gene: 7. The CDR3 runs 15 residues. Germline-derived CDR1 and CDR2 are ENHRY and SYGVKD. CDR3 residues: CAITAGASSTDTQYF. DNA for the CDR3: TGTGCCATCACTGCGGGAGCTTCTAGCACAGATACGCAGTATTTT.

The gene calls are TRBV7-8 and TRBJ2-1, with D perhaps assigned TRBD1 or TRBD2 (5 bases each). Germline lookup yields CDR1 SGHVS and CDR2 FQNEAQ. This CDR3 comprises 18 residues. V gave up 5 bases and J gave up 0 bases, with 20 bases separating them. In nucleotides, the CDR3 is TGTGCCAGCAGCCCCTCCCCCGGGGCAGCAAGCTCCTACAATGAGCAGTTCTTC. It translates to CASSPSPGAASSYNEQFF.

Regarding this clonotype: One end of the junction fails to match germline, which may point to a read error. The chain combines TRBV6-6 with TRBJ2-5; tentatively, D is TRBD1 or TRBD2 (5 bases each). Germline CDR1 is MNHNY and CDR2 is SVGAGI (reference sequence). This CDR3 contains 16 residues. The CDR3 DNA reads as TGTGCCAGCGGGAGTCGACTGGGGGTTAACCAAGACACCCAGTACTTT. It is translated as CASGSRLGVNQDTQYF.

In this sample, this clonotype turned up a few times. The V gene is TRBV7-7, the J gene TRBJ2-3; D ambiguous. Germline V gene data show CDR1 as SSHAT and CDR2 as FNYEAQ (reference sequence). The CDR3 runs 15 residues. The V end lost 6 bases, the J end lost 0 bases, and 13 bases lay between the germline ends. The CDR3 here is CASSPTPASTDTQYF. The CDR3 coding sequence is TGTGCCAGCAGTCCGACCCCGGCAAGCACAGATACGCAGTATTTT.

The CDR3 protein is CATQGVSSYNEQFF. The CDR3, as DNA: TGTGCCACACAGGGGGTTAGCTCCTACAATGAGCAGTTCTTC. The rearrangement joins TRBV3-1 to TRBJ2-1; 8 nucleotides agree with TRBD1. Losses at the gene ends were 10 bases for V and 0 bases for J; bases not matched to a gene: 5. The CDR3 extends over 14 amino acids. Germline loops: CDR1 LGHDT, CDR2 YNNKEL (reference sequence).

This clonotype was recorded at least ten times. The CDR3 here is CSVEDRTSGKADTQYF. As DNA, the CDR3 is TGCAGCGTTGAAGATCGTACTAGCGGGAAAGCAGATACGCAGTATTTT. The V call is TRBV29-1, the J call TRBJ2-3; 10 nucleotides align to TRBD2. This CDR3 has 16 amino acids. J lost 4 bases, V lost 0 bases, and 7 bases had no gene match. Per the germline V gene, CDR1 is SQVTM and CDR2 is ANQGSEA.

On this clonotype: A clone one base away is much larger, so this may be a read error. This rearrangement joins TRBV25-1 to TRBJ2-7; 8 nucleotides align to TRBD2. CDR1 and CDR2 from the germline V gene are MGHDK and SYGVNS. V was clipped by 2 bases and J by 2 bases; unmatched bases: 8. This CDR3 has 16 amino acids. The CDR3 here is CASSEPLTGGPYEQYF. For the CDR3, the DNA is TGTGCCAGCAGTGAACCTTTAACGGGAGGGCCCTACGAGCAGTACTTC.

As DNA, the CDR3 is TGTGCCAGCAGCTTCCCTTCAAGGGCCATGAACACCGGGGAGCTGTTTTTT. As protein: CASSFPSRAMNTGELFF. V is TRBV11-2 and J is TRBJ2-2; D gene unclear. The CDR3 covers 17 residues. Germline-derived CDR1 and CDR2 are SGHAT and FQNNGV. V was shortened by 3 bases and J by 1 base, with 15 bases between the two germline ends.